The 31 T cell receptor beta chains presented below share a single source sample, sequenced in a study of CD8+CD57+ T cells in acquired aplastic anemia. Genomic DNA acted as the template from which TCR beta VDJ combination and CDR3 sequence profiling were carried out. TCRdb fed the reads into MiXCR, producing one record per CDR3 protein. Among roughly 420,000 distinct CDR3 sequences listed, 65% to 80% were seen once. The source material was sorted CD4+, CD8+, or CD8+CD57+ T cells (not recorded which) from PBMCs. Receptor source: a human donor in good health, serving as a control.

V and J are TRBV15 and TRBJ2-7, with TRBD1 matching over 7 bases. The germline V gene has CDR1 LNHNV and CDR2 YYDKDF (reference sequence). Trimming at V came to 0 bases and at J to 6 bases, leaving 8 bases not matched to a gene. This CDR3 is 15 amino acids long. CDR3 sequence: CATSRDHQGVGEQYF. In nucleotides, the CDR3 is TGTGCCACCAGCAGAGATCATCAGGGGGTGGGCGAGCAGTACTTC.

In this sample, this clonotype turned up once. The junction shows a germline mismatch at one end, possibly a read error. The chain links TRBV7-2 to TRBJ2-1; tentative D call: TRBD2 (5 bases). The CDR3 has 13 amino acids. CDR1 and CDR2 (germline): SGHTA, FQGNSA. This CDR3 is CASSLVTADEQFF. The CDR3 bases are TGCGCCAGCAGCTTAGTCACAGCGGATGAGCAGTTCTTC.

This clonotype was recorded many times. V and J are TRBV7-8 and TRBJ1-2; the match to TRBD1 covers 7 bases. From germline, CDR1 is SGHVS and CDR2 FQNEAQ. Losses at the gene ends were 5 bases for V and 4 bases for J; bases not matched to a gene: 10. CDR3 length: 15 residues. The CDR3 sequence is CASSPRQGWSYGYTF. DNA of the CDR3: TGTGCCAGCAGCCCCCGACAGGGATGGAGCTATGGCTACACCTTC.

The table lists this clonotype with many counts. V is TRBV19 and J is TRBJ1-4; TRBD1 is a possible D gene (6 bases). With 3 bases removed from V and 5 bases from J, the gap between germline ends came to 16 bases. The germline V gene has CDR1 LNHDA and CDR2 SQIVND (reference sequence). The CDR3 has 16 amino acids. The CDR3, as DNA: TGTGCCAGTAGTATGGGGGCGACAGTCTTGAATGAAAAACTGTTTTTT. Amino acid sequence: CASSMGATVLNEKLFF.

This clonotype was counted many times. The rearrangement uses TRBV4-3 and TRBJ2-1; 11 bases map to TRBD2. From germline, CDR1 is LGHNA and CDR2 YSLEER. After removal of 3 bases from V and 9 bases from J, the junction contained 13 bases not matched to a gene. CDR3 length: 17 residues. The CDR3 here is CASSQGPASGGRFEQFF. CDR3 in DNA: TGCGCCAGCAGCCAGGGTCCGGCTAGCGGGGGGAGGTTTGAGCAGTTCTTC.

This clonotype has ten or more counts. The chain carries TRBV3-1 and TRBJ2-1; 7 positions agree with TRBD1. The CDR3 spans 16 residues. The V and J ends lost 0 bases and 2 bases, in that order; junction bases with no gene match: 4. The germline V gene encodes CDR1 LGHDT and CDR2 YNNKEL (reference sequence). The CDR3, as DNA: TGTGCCAGCAGCCAAGAATACAGGGGAACCTACAATGAGCAGTTCTTC. Translating gives CASSQEYRGTYNEQFF.

A single count supports this clonotype. This chain links TRBV2 with TRBJ2-5; 9 nucleotides match TRBD1. Trimming took 9 bases from V and 3 from J; bases not matched to a gene: 20. CDR1 and CDR2 from the germline V gene are SNHLY and FYNNEI. The CDR3 covers 18 residues. The CDR3 loop is CASRGRDRERQREETQYF. DNA of the CDR3: TGTGCCAGTAGAGGAAGGGACAGGGAGAGGCAGCGGGAAGAGACCCAGTACTTC.

V is TRBV20-1 and J is TRBJ1-1; D not certain. Germline V gene lookup returns CDR1 DFQATT and CDR2 SNEGSKA (reference sequence). Between the trimmed V and J ends, which lost 5 bases and 2 bases, there was a span of 6 bases. There are 11 residues in the CDR3. CDR3 sequence (DNA): TGCAGTGCTTTTGGAAACACTGAAGCTTTCTTT. Translation gives CSAFGNTEAFF.

The chain is built from TRBV19 and TRBJ1-5; TRBD1 aligns across 8 bases. This CDR3 spans 16 amino acids. V was clipped by 5 bases and J by 0 bases; unmatched bases: 6. The germline CDR1 and CDR2 sequences are LNHDA and SQIVND (reference sequence). The CDR3 DNA follows: TGTGCCAGTAGTCCGGACAGGGAGACTAGCAATCAGCCCCAGCATTTT. Residues: CASSPDRETSNQPQHF. The variable domain in full, with the rest retrieved from reference TRBV19 and TRBJ1-5, is DGGITQSPKYLFRKEGQNVTLSCEQNLNHDAMYWYRQDPGQGLRLIYYSQIVNDFQKGDIAEGYSVSREKKESFPLTVTSAQKNPTAFYLCASSPDRETSNQPQHFGDGTRLSIL.

The gene calls are TRBV20-1 and TRBJ2-1; possibly TRBD1 or TRBD2 for D (5 bases each). CDR3 length equals 15 residues. Germline assignment: CDR1 DFQATT and CDR2 SNEGSKA (reference sequence). DNA for the CDR3: TGCAGCGCCGGGCCGCAGGGAGCCTCGACCAATGAGCAGTTCTTC. It encodes CSAGPQGASTNEQFF.

V and J are TRBV2 and TRBJ1-2; D gene unclear. CDR3 length: 14 amino acids. The V gene lost 5 bases and the J gene lost 0 bases, with 10 bases spanning the gap. Looked up from germline, CDR1 is SNHLY and CDR2 is FYNNEI. CDR3 nucleotides: TGTGCCAGCAGTTTTACGGGGACTAACTATGGCTACACCTTC. As protein: CASSFTGTNYGYTF. Filled out from reference TRBV2 and TRBJ1-2, the complete variable domain reads EPEVTQTPSHQVTQMGQEVILRCVPISNHLYFYWYRQILGQKVEFLVSFYNNEISEKSEIFDDQFSVERPDGSNFTLKIRSTKLEDSAMYFCASSFTGTNYGYTFGSGTRLTVV.

The chain uses TRBV9 and TRBJ2-7, with 9 bases aligning to TRBD1. V lost 2 bases and J lost 9; bases outside the gene matches: 12. The CDR3 spans 15 residues. Per germline, CDR1 SGDLS and CDR2 YYNGEE. This chain's CDR3 is CASSVGQGNSPLQYF. The CDR3 DNA follows: TGTGCCAGCAGCGTGGGACAGGGTAATTCACCCCTGCAGTACTTC. Together with reference TRBV9 and TRBJ2-7, the CDR3 gives the full variable domain: DSGVTQTPKHLITATGQRVTLRCSPRSGDLSVYWYQQSLDQGLQFLIQYYNGEERAKGNILERFSAQQFPDLHSELNLSSLELGDSALYFCASSVGQGNSPLQYFGPGTRLTVT.

This clonotype was observed at least ten times. The chain links TRBV27 to TRBJ2-5; TRBD2 agrees at 7 bases. The CDR3 extends over 13 amino acids. Per germline, CDR1 MNHEY and CDR2 SMNVEV (reference sequence). V was pared by 5 bases and J by 3 bases, with 3 bases of the junction left unmatched. CDR3 in DNA: TGTGCCAGCAGTCCGAGCGGGGAAGAGACCCAGTACTTC. Encoded protein: CASSPSGEETQYF.

The V and J genes are TRBV7-2 and TRBJ2-3; 7 nucleotides agree with TRBD2. Germline V gives CDR1 SGHTA, CDR2 FQGNSA. The ends lost 5 bases at V and 2 bases at J; junction bases unmatched: 7. The length of the CDR3 is 15 residues. CDR3 in DNA: TGTGCCAGCAGCCGTGTTGGGGGGGACACAGATACGCAGTATTTT. Its protein is CASSRVGGDTDTQYF.

The rearrangement uses TRBV20-1 and TRBJ2-3; D is perhaps TRBD1 or TRBD2 (6 bases each). Germline CDR1 DFQATT, CDR2 SNEGSKA (reference sequence). V was pared by 6 bases and J by 8 bases, with 18 bases between. This CDR3 spans 13 amino acids. The CDR3 loop reads CSAGAWGGATQYF. The CDR3 DNA is TGCAGTGCGGGGGCATGGGGCGGGGCTACGCAGTATTTT.

The chain has TRBV20-1 and TRBJ2-1; TRBD2 might be the D (6 bases). The germline V and J ends were trimmed by 1 base and 0 bases, with 16 bases remaining between them. Germline lookup yields CDR1 DFQATT and CDR2 SNEGSKA (reference sequence). The CDR3 is 17 residues long. CDR3 in amino acids: CSARAGRGTSSYNEQFF. The CDR3 nucleotides read TGCAGTGCTAGAGCAGGTCGCGGGACCAGCTCCTACAATGAGCAGTTCTTC.

The chain combines TRBV7-2 with TRBJ2-7, with D perhaps TRBD1 (6 bases). The germline V gene has CDR1 SGHTA and CDR2 FQGNSA. Deletions cut 3 bases from V and 3 bases from J, with 18 bases between. The CDR3 spans 16 residues. CDR3 in DNA: TGTGCCAGCAGCTTGGCCATGGACAGCCCCCTCTACGAGCAGTACTTC. Protein product: CASSLAMDSPLYEQYF.

This clonotype has a count of ten or more. This rearrangement joins TRBV20-1 to TRBJ1-1, with unresolved D. The CDR3 extends over 14 amino acids. Germline CDR1 DFQATT, CDR2 SNEGSKA (reference sequence). The V end was cut by 3 bases, the J end by 1 base, with 12 bases between. The chain's CDR3 is CSARTQPENTEAFF. The DNA for the CDR3 is TGCAGTGCTAGGACACAGCCAGAGAACACTGAAGCTTTCTTT.

This clonotype was seen many times. The V call is TRBV4-2, the J call TRBJ2-3; D assignment may be TRBD1 or TRBD2 (5 bases each). The CDR3 is 17 residues long. Deletions cut 0 bases from V and 2 bases from J, with 15 bases between. CDR1 LGHNA and CDR2 YNFKEQ come from the germline V gene. The CDR3 loop is CASSQDPTEGSTDTQYF. CDR3 bases: TGTGCCAGCAGCCAAGATCCGACCGAGGGGTCCACAGATACGCAGTATTTT.

This clonotype was observed many times. CDR3 amino acids: CASSAGPGTSGRPTDTQYF. The DNA for the CDR3 is TGTGCCAGCAGCGCAGGACCCGGGACTAGCGGGCGACCCACAGATACGCAGTATTTT. The chain links TRBV9 to TRBJ2-3, with TRBD2 matching 12 bases. V gave up 3 bases and J gave up 2 bases; unmatched junction bases: 13. This CDR3 contains 19 residues. Germline CDR1 SGDLS, CDR2 YYNGEE.

The rearrangement links TRBV7-3 to TRBJ2-7, with 12 bases fitting TRBD2. V shed 2 bases, J shed 4 bases, and the junction held 12 bases outside the gene matches. The CDR3 has 18 amino acids. Germline CDR1 reads SGHTA; CDR2 reads FQGTGA. The CDR3, as DNA: TGTGCCAGCAGCTTAGTGCCGCACACTAGCGGGGGGCTGTACGAGCAGTACTTC. Translating gives CASSLVPHTSGGLYEQYF.

This chain joins TRBV24-1 and TRBJ1-2, with D unclear. V lost 9 bases and J 5 bases, leaving 12 bases between the germline ends. Germline V gene lookup returns CDR1 KGHDR and CDR2 SFDVKD. This CDR3 has 12 amino acids. As DNA, the CDR3 is TGTGCCACCTATTCGGGGAATTATGGCTACACCTTC. It yields the protein CATYSGNYGYTF.

This chain connects TRBV7-8 to TRBJ1-1, with D possibly TRBD1 on 5 matching bases. The CDR3 length is 14 residues. Trimming removed 5 bases at V and 11 bases at J, with 21 bases between. Germline-derived CDR1 and CDR2 are SGHVS and FQNEAQ. The CDR3 DNA reads TGTGCCAGCAGCCCACACAGGACGAACACTAAGGCTTTCTTT. This translates into CASSPHRTNTKAFF.

Regarding this clonotype: One base away lies a much larger clone, so this may be a sequencing read error. This rearrangement joins TRBV28 to TRBJ1-2; TRBD1 agrees at 10 bases. Germline CDR1 is MDHEN and CDR2 is SYDVKM. The length of the CDR3 is 13 residues. This chain's CDR3 is CTSSLVGQGRYTF. The CDR3 DNA follows: TGTACCAGCAGTTTAGTGGGACAGGGGCGCTACACCTTC.

The chain uses TRBV5-8 and TRBJ1-3; D ambiguous. The CDR3 runs to 15 residues. The V end lost 2 bases, the J end lost 3 bases, and 12 bases lay between the germline ends. The V gene's germline CDR1 is SGHTS and CDR2 YDEGEE. CDR3 DNA: TGTGCCAGCAGCTTTTGGGAAAGAGGTGGAAACACCATATATTTT. Translation: CASSFWERGGNTIYF.

This clonotype has only one observation. A much more abundant neighbour one base away suggests this may be a read error. V gene TRBV3-1 combines with J gene TRBJ1-2; D gene uncertain. This CDR3 has 15 amino acids. The germline gives CDR1 LGHDT, CDR2 YNNKEL (reference sequence). The CDR3 DNA is TGTGCCTGCAGCCAATCGGCAGTTCCTAACTATGGCTACACCTTC. The encoded protein is CACSQSAVPNYGYTF.

CDR3 protein: CSARRPRGTGELFF. CDR3 DNA: TGCAGTGCTAGGCGGCCCAGGGGAACCGGGGAGCTGTTTTTT. The chain has TRBV20-1 and TRBJ2-2; weak D call: TRBD1 (6 bases). Trimming took off 3 bases at V and 5 bases at J, with 13 bases between the two ends. There are 14 residues in the CDR3. CDR1 and CDR2 from the germline V gene are DFQATT and SNEGSKA (reference sequence).

This clonotype appeared a single time. The chain links TRBV7-3 to TRBJ2-3; no clear D. The CDR3 has 12 amino acids. Deletions cut 2 bases from V and 7 bases from J, with 7 bases between. Germline CDR1 is SGHTA and CDR2 is FQGTGA. CDR3 amino acids: CASSLEENTQYF. The CDR3 nucleotides read TGTGCCAGCAGCTTAGAGGAGAATACGCAGTATTTT.

This chain links TRBV20-1 with TRBJ1-1; D unresolved. V was pared by 6 bases and J by 1 base, with 24 bases between. Germline-derived CDR1 and CDR2 are DFQATT and SNEGSKA (reference sequence). This CDR3 has 17 amino acids. CDR3: CSAPDRTNTSGNTEAFF. The CDR3 DNA reads as TGCAGTGCGCCGGACCGTACCAACACCAGTGGGAACACTGAAGCTTTCTTT.

This chain joins TRBV12-3 or TRBV12-4 and TRBJ2-7; D gene uncertain. Trimming removed 6 bases from V and 0 bases from J, with 9 bases in between. This CDR3 contains 13 residues. In nucleotides, the CDR3 is TGTGCCAGCAGGACGCCAAGCTCCTACGAGCAGTACTTC. This gives the protein CASRTPSSYEQYF.

The CDR3 nucleotides read TGTGCCAGTAGTAAATGGCCAAGAGGAGCTCGGGGGTACTCCATATATTTT. It codes for CASSKWPRGARGYSIYF. This sequence joins TRBV19 and TRBJ1-3; D might be TRBD1 (5 bases). The germline V gene has CDR1 LNHDA and CDR2 SQIVND (reference sequence). The CDR3 contains 17 residues. V was cut by 4 bases and J by 11 bases, with 27 bases left in between.